This TCR beta chain was found in a study of molecular identifiers for immune sequencing clone quantification. The germline V gene has CDR1 MNHEY and CDR2 SVGEGT. The V gene end was trimmed by 0 bases and the J gene end by 4 bases; junction bases not matched to a gene: 17. The CDR3 runs to 21 residues. Listed TCR primers, together with previously described methods, were used for the bulk TCR libraries. TCRdb re-derived calls from the PCR reads in MiXCR, one entry per CDR3 protein. The table lists approximately 41,000 distinct CDR3 sequences, under 25% of them singletons. The clonotype originates from a human donor in good health. Some libraries in this study had Jurkat cell RNA spiked in. The specimen sequenced was naive CD8+ T cells from blood, with Jurkat cell RNA spiked in. Indicated subset: FACS-sorted CD8+CD4-CCR7+CD45RA+ naive T cells. The chain couples TRBV6-2 or TRBV6-3 to TRBJ2-3, with 12 nucleotides matching TRBD2. Here the CDR3 reads CASSYSGSWTSGDSGPDTQYF. CDR3 sequence (DNA): TGTGCCAGCAGTTACTCAGGGTCGTGGACTAGCGGGGATAGCGGCCCAGATACGCAGTATTTT.